The present T cell receptor beta chain was sequenced within a study of CD8+ T cells in alopecia areata (dated by TCRdb to the late 2010s). About the investigation overall: Treated patients were enrolled in an open-label pilot trial of oral tofacitinib, 5 to 10 mg twice daily, for moderate-to-severe alopecia areata. Patients received tofacitinib for 6 to 18 months and were then followed off drug for 6 months to check for delayed response and recurrence. The study used high-throughput TCRbeta sequencing to examine T cell clonal expansion in alopecia areata, in both the C3H/HeJ mouse model and human patients. Human TCRbeta sequencing covered scalp tissue and sorted CD4+ and CD8+ peripheral blood T cells from patchy and totalis/universalis alopecia areata patients and healthy controls. Biopsies were taken from tofacitinib-treated patients at baseline and again at 4 and 24 weeks into treatment, and several of those patients also had a later scalp biopsy. Scalp clonality was compared across normal scalp (n=4), patchy alopecia areata scalp (n=8), and alopecia totalis/universalis scalp (n=8). RNA was extracted with the PAXgene miRNA kit for fixed scalp, the miRNeasy kit for PBMCs, and the RNeasy kit for mouse skin. TCRbeta CDR3 regions were amplified by immunoSEQ multiplex PCR using 35 Vbeta forward and 13 Jbeta reverse primers. The paper's findings and limits, for the study overall: Higher clonality and more expanded CD8+ clones were observed in lesional scalp than in normal scalp, particularly in alopecia totalis/universalis, a finding suggestive of antigenic drive. Scalp TCR repertoire analysis is complicated because resident alphabeta T cells in normal human skin are also sequenced, whereas mouse skin is dominated by gammadelta T cells. Shared TCR sequences between patients were less evident than in mice, which may be partly attributable to HLA diversity in the patient population.

The protocol used for the library was the immunoSEQ multiplex PCR assay. RNA was extracted from all samples and reverse transcribed into cDNA as template for TCR sequencing. First-strand cDNA was synthesized with SuperScript III using a 2:1 mix of oligo-dT and random hexamers. A synthetic immune receptor repertoire was used to measure amplification bias, and any remaining bias was corrected computationally. For the original study's pipeline: Raw reads were preprocessed for error removal, and CDR3 was defined according to IMGT conventions as running from the conserved cysteine to phenylalanine. Clonality was calculated as 1 minus Shannon entropy normalized by log2 of the number of productive unique TCRs. Whether each scalp clone was CD4 or CD8 was inferred by checking scalp TCRbeta sequences against the CD4 and CD8 repertoires from sorted blood. In its TCRdb copy, this immuneACCESS table keeps in-frame sequences only and misses some clones. Where compared with another copy, unresolved V genes explain less than half of these, and the others have no known cause. V, J and clone size reflect that table, while D and trimming were determined from the DNA. The sample table holds about 150,000 clones, of which about 51% were seen once. Together, the top ten hold roughly 19% of the sample.

According to the study, the label for this sample's time point signals: baseline before oral tofacitinib. From alopecia areata patients, peripheral blood was collected along with lesional scalp punch biopsies. PBMCs were isolated by density centrifugation and stained for CD3, CD4 and CD8, after which CD4+ and CD8+ T cells were sorted on a FACSAria. A word on this clone: Its target antigen remains unknown. One base away there is no much larger clone; base qualities are not given.

CDR1 and CDR2 are read off the germline V gene as SGHVS and FQNEAQ. CDR3 length: 11 amino acids, cysteine to phenylalanine. The sequence is cut down to CDR3 DNA, 33 bases in frame from base 1. After removal of 7 bases from V and 8 bases from J, the junction retains 3 bases not matched to a gene. Sample: CD8+ T cells sorted from blood, taken at week 0. The receptor was isolated from a human donor with alopecia areata. In this chain, TRBV7-8 is recombined with TRBJ1-2; TRBD1 lines up with 8 middle nucleotides. The DNA reads TGTGCCAGCACCGACAGGGGAGGCTACACCTTC. This gives the protein CASTDRGGYTF.